The rows below give T cell receptor beta chains drawn from one sample of a study of CD8 T cells in ankylosing spondylitis. TCRdb used MiXCR to reprocess the 5' RACE reads, holding one entry per CDR3 protein. The sample consists of 35,000 to 40,000 distinct CDR3 sequences, more than 15% of them appearing once. The specimen was blood. These receptors all stem from a male donor with ankylosing spondylitis or in good health (not recorded which). Each CDR3 is given without its conserved first and last residue. Fields, in order: V gene, J gene, CDR3 protein.

V: TRBV7-9; J: TRBJ2-2; CDR3: ASSALYPGELF
V: TRBV5-1; J: TRBJ2-7; CDR3: ASSNPGLASYEQY
V: TRBV7-9; J: TRBJ1-1; CDR3: ASSLRAGANTEAF
V: TRBV5-1; J: TRBJ2-3; CDR3: ASSLSGGTDTQY
V: TRBV4-1; J: TRBJ1-4; CDR3: ASGTATNEKLF
V: TRBV28; J: TRBJ2-7; CDR3: ASSFPGQLYEQY
V: TRBV20-1; J: TRBJ2-1; CDR3: SARAEAGYEQF
V: TRBV7-2; J: TRBJ2-2; CDR3: ASSSQDSYTGELF
V: TRBV7-2; J: TRBJ2-7; CDR3: ASSLVVRPDYEQY
V: TRBV29-1; J: TRBJ2-2; CDR3: SAEEGGAGELF